The T cell receptor (beta chain) under discussion was sequenced for a study of massively parallel sequencing of T cell beta chains (dated by TCRdb to the late 2000s). Regarding the research as a whole: Human TCR beta CDR3 diversity in peripheral blood was profiled using 5'-RACE, Illumina short-read sequencing and a dedicated short-read assembly strategy.

TCRdb names Illumina Genome Analyzer II as the instrument used. A RACE product of about 520 bp was obtained after two rounds of nested PCR with TRBC1/TRBC2-specific primers and was gel-purified. A TRBC-specific primer and a template-switching oligonucleotide were used to make first-strand cDNA, with the template-switching oligonucleotide providing a 5' anchor for RACE. Because the RACE amplicon was too long for direct short-read sequencing, the RACE amplicon was concatemerized by ligation and sheared by sonication. PAGE was used to isolate a size fraction of 100 to 300 bp, and that fraction then underwent shotgun sequencing on the Illumina platform. In separate runs on an Illumina GAII, sequencing yielded 18.8 million 36-nt reads and 21.7 million 50-nt single-end reads. As for the original processing: Assembly of the roughly 41 million pooled reads was done with iSSAKE, using the parameters -m 15, -o 2 and -r 0.7. Reads aligning to the ends of Ensembl TRBV gene predictions that carried unmatched junctional bases were used to seed de novo CDR3 beta assemblies. Rather than raw read depth, the number of matching assembled contigs was used to estimate clonotype abundance. Of the assembled clonotypes, roughly 2,100 (roughly 6%) had in-frame stop codons and were removed, leaving some 34,000 productive clonotypes. Of the roughly 290 unique TCR sequences obtained by Sanger sequencing of cloned RACE products, around 75% were also present in the Illumina assembly. Using fastp trimming at Q25 and MiXCR clonotype assembly, TCRdb reanalyzed the public sequencing data and kept in-frame beta chains. One record per CDR3 amino acid sequence lists the most common genes and DNA. TCRdb's processing, not the authors' own work, is the source of the V and J calls. The sample table shows a few thousand distinct CDR3 sequences, and approximately 35% are seen once. 2.9% of the sample is held by the ten biggest clonotypes.

The donor pool comprised roughly 380 males and about 180 females, all aged about 18 to 45 years. From approximately 150 liters of pooled peripheral blood, peripheral leukocyte polyA+ RNA was isolated. The starting material was a commercial mRNA preparation from normal human peripheral blood leukocytes pooled from 550 or so individuals. Concerning this clonotype itself: Its antigen is unknown. Per-base quality was not reported, and no clone a single base away is much larger than it.

General study outcomes and caveats: CDR3 beta length ranged from 21 to 81 nucleotides, peaking at 45 nucleotides. Among roughly 37,000 distinct clonotypes, about 70% of clonotypes but only around 19% of assemblies were accounted for by single-copy clonotypes. Preferential PCR amplification of some TRBV and TRBJ sequences may have skewed the reported gene usage frequencies. TRBV usage was found to range from around 0.01% for TRBV17 to 22% to 25% for TRBV20-1, and TRBJ usage was found to range from 1.6% for TRBJ2-6 to about 17% for TRBJ2-1. A single sequence read was the only support for most clonotypes (about 60% of the 33,664), which could in principle inflate the apparent diversity. Subsampling showed clonotype counts rising linearly with read number, indicating sequencing depth was far from saturation. Only about 23,000 (about 67%) of the clonotypes could be assigned a unique TRBV gene. Since the RNA was pooled from many donors, the results show population-average clonotype abundance and not the repertoire of any individual.

V was cut back by 8 bases and J by 2 bases, leaving a gap of 10 bases between them. Including the terminal cysteine and phenylalanine, the CDR3 comprises 12 residues. CDR3 DNA is the only sequence kept; it has 36 bases, read in frame from the first base. Based on the germline V gene, the CDR1 and CDR2 sequences are MGHDK and SYGVNS. Material: commercial RNA from peripheral blood pooled from many donors. Recombination linked TRBV25-1 to TRBJ2-7; the D gene is possibly TRBD2, with 7 bases matching. This receptor was taken from a pool of human donors in good health; the sample was commercial RNA pooled from many donors. The CDR3 protein: CASGEGAYEQYF. The DNA sequence is TGTGCCAGCGGGGAGGGGGCCTACGAGCAGTACTTC.